These 26 T cell receptor beta chains were all obtained from the same sample, sequenced in a study of CD8 T cells in Susac syndrome. RNA totalling roughly 0.5 to 1 ug underwent reverse transcription with random hexamers. A single record per CDR3 protein comes from TCRdb applying MiXCR to the immunoSEQ multiplex PCR reads. The sample holds 150,000 to 200,000 distinct CDR3 sequences; around 96% are singletons and the top ten take around 0.15%. Sequenced: CD4+ T cells from PBMCs. The receptors here all came from a human donor in good health.

The V gene is TRBV7-2, the J gene TRBJ1-2; D remains ambiguous. V was pared by 4 bases and J by 8 bases, with 14 bases between. CDR1 and CDR2 (germline): SGHTA, FQGNSA. This CDR3 has 13 amino acids. The CDR3 DNA sequence: TGTGCCAGCAGCTCAGTGGCGGCGTTGGGCTACACCTTC. It is translated as CASSSVAALGYTF.

This chain links TRBV7-8 with TRBJ1-4; D may be TRBD1 (5 bases). There are 17 residues in the CDR3. The germline V gene encodes CDR1 SGHVS and CDR2 FQNEAQ. V was pared by 2 bases and J by 7 bases, with 20 bases between. The CDR3 DNA reads TGTGCCAGCAGCTTAACGCTCCCGGGACGCGGGACTGAAAAACTGTTTTTT. It translates to CASSLTLPGRGTEKLFF.

The chain recombines TRBV9 with TRBJ2-3; the D gene is possibly TRBD2 (9 bases). CDR1 is SGDLS, CDR2 YYNGEE, per germline. The CDR3 is 16 amino acids. Trimming took off 4 bases at V and 4 bases at J, with 19 bases between the two ends. The CDR3 DNA reads TGTGCCAGCAGCCCCCAGGGGGCGGGGGGGCCAGATACGCAGTATTTT. Protein: CASSPQGAGGPDTQYF.

CDR3 sequence: CAISESRGNEKLFF. The DNA of the CDR3 is TGTGCCATCAGTGAGTCGAGAGGGAATGAAAAACTGTTTTTT. V gene TRBV10-3 combines with J gene TRBJ1-4, with D unclear. This CDR3 is built from 14 residues. Germline assignment: CDR1 ENHRY and CDR2 SYGVKD. V lost 0 bases and J 5 bases, leaving 7 bases between the germline ends.

The chain has TRBV15 and TRBJ1-1; no clear D. The V end was cut by 0 bases, the J end by 1 base, with 6 bases between. CDR3 length equals 14 residues. CDR1 is LNHNV and CDR2 is YYDKDF in the germline V gene (reference sequence). CDR3 bases: TGTGCCACCAGCAGAGATTCGGGGAACACTGAAGCTTTCTTT. Residues: CATSRDSGNTEAFF.

The chain employs TRBV19 and TRBJ1-6; D is unclear. The CDR3 is made up of 17 amino acids. The V end lost 5 bases, the J end lost 0 bases, and 14 bases lay between the germline ends. CDR1 and CDR2 (germline): LNHDA, SQIVND (reference sequence). The CDR3 here is CASSSTAVSSYNSPLHF. CDR3 nucleotide sequence: TGTGCCAGTAGTTCCACAGCGGTGAGCTCCTATAATTCACCCCTCCACTTT.

The chain links TRBV14 to TRBJ2-1; a possible D gene is TRBD1 (6 bases). In germline, CDR1 is SGHDN, CDR2 FVKESK. The CDR3 contains 17 residues. Trimming left V 0 bases short and J 3 bases short, with 15 bases between. CDR3 bases: TGTGCCAGCAGCCAAGATTCGGCAGGGGCGAACTACAATGAGCAGTTCTTC. It is translated as CASSQDSAGANYNEQFF.

The J gene is TRBJ2-1, the V gene TRBV20-1, with D unclear. The CDR3 extends over 11 amino acids. CDR1 and CDR2 from the germline V gene are DFQATT and SNEGSKA (reference sequence). The V end was cut by 3 bases, the J end by 7 bases, with 7 bases between. The CDR3 DNA follows: TGCAGTGCTAGCGGCCTTAATGAGCAGTTCTTC. Protein product: CSASGLNEQFF.

This chain uses TRBV27 with TRBJ1-1, with D tentatively TRBD1 (6 bases). In germline, CDR1 is MNHEY, CDR2 SMNVEV (reference sequence). The CDR3 has 14 amino acids. V lost 5 bases to trimming and J lost 4 bases, with 14 bases between them. The CDR3 is CASSTDRWGTEAFF. The CDR3 DNA reads as TGTGCCAGCAGTACCGACAGGTGGGGCACTGAAGCTTTCTTT.

The V call is TRBV4-3, the J call TRBJ2-5; 9 bases fit TRBD2. CDR1 is LGHNA and CDR2 is YSLEER in the germline V gene. This CDR3 has 15 amino acids. V trimming: 4 bases; J trimming: 5 bases; junction bases outside the gene matches: 8. The chain's CDR3 is CASSPSGGKGETQYF. The CDR3 bases are TGCGCCAGCAGCCCGAGCGGGGGGAAGGGGGAGACCCAGTACTTC.

The V and J genes are TRBV20-1 and TRBJ2-3, with D unclear. The germline gives CDR1 DFQATT, CDR2 SNEGSKA (reference sequence). Trimming removed 6 bases at V and 5 bases at J, with 6 bases between. CDR3 size: 10 residues. CDR3 protein: CSAPIDTQYF. The CDR3 nucleotides read TGCAGTGCCCCTATAGATACGCAGTATTTT.

This sequence joins TRBV19 and TRBJ1-5; D uncertain. This CDR3 contains 12 residues. V was pared by 7 bases and J by 5 bases, with 9 bases between. Looked up from germline, CDR1 is LNHDA and CDR2 is SQIVND (reference sequence). CDR3 bases: TGTGCCAGTACGAATCAGGATCAGCCCCAGCATTTT. Encoded protein: CASTNQDQPQHF.

The CDR3 region is CASSQATGSYNSPLHF. Written as DNA, the CDR3 is TGCGCCAGCAGCCAAGCAACAGGGAGCTATAATTCACCCCTCCACTTT. The rearrangement uses TRBV4-3 and TRBJ1-6, with a tentative D call TRBD1 (6 bases). The CDR3 is made up of 16 amino acids. The germline V and J ends were trimmed by 1 base and 3 bases, with 10 bases remaining between them. Germline loops: CDR1 LGHNA, CDR2 YSLEER.

DNA of the CDR3: TGCAGTGCAGGACAGTATAATTCACCCCTCCACTTT. Translation gives CSAGQYNSPLHF. The chain employs TRBV20-1 and TRBJ1-6; TRBD1 might be the D (6 bases). CDR3 size: 12 residues. Trimming pared 6 bases from V and 4 bases from J, leaving 7 bases between. The germline gives CDR1 DFQATT, CDR2 SNEGSKA (reference sequence).

The chain combines TRBV24-1 with TRBJ2-2; the D is unclear. V lost 9 bases, J lost 3 bases, and 7 bases lay in between. The germline CDR1 and CDR2 sequences are KGHDR and SFDVKD. This CDR3 is built from 12 residues. CDR3 nucleotide sequence: TGTGCCACCGGTAGAGACACCGGGGAGCTGTTTTTT. It encodes CATGRDTGELFF.

This sequence joins TRBV20-1 and TRBJ1-6; D remains ambiguous. Trimming took 6 bases from V and 6 from J, leaving 12 bases between them. From germline, CDR1 is DFQATT and CDR2 SNEGSKA (reference sequence). This CDR3 spans 13 amino acids. This CDR3 is CSAFHSFNSPLHF. CDR3 DNA: TGCAGTGCGTTCCACTCTTTTAATTCACCCCTCCACTTT.

The chain links TRBV12-3 or TRBV12-4 to TRBJ2-7; no definite D call. The CDR3 has 15 amino acids. The germline V and J ends were trimmed by 5 bases and 4 bases, with 18 bases remaining between them. Written as DNA, the CDR3 is TGTGCCAGCAGTCCTACAGCACGCGGCCTTTACGAGCAGTACTTC. Translation: CASSPTARGLYEQYF.

V is TRBV5-1 and J is TRBJ2-2; D is possibly TRBD1 (5 bases). V was pared by 6 bases and J by 5 bases, with 11 bases between. The CDR3 consists of 13 residues. Germline values: CDR1 SGHRS, CDR2 YFSETQ. CDR3 bases: TGCGCCAGCACAGGGCTGGGGACCGGGGAGCTGTTTTTT. It translates to CASTGLGTGELFF.

The chain employs TRBV29-1 and TRBJ2-1; possibly TRBD1 for D (5 bases). This CDR3 has 13 residues. Germline V gives CDR1 SQVTM, CDR2 ANQGSEA. V was shortened by 3 bases and J by 7 bases, with 13 bases between the two germline ends. The CDR3 spells CSVDQGKGNEQFF. In DNA form, the CDR3 reads TGCAGCGTTGATCAGGGCAAAGGGAATGAGCAGTTCTTC.

The rearrangement uses TRBV19 and TRBJ2-7, with unresolved D. Trimming took off 1 base at V and 3 bases at J, with 7 bases between the two ends. The CDR3 length is 13 residues. Germline assignment: CDR1 LNHDA and CDR2 SQIVND (reference sequence). The CDR3 here is CASSIGPLYEQYF. Here the CDR3 DNA reads TGTGCCAGTAGTATAGGCCCCCTCTACGAGCAGTACTTC.

V and J are TRBV14 and TRBJ1-2; D unclear. This CDR3 contains 15 residues. Trimming removed 0 bases at V and 4 bases at J, with 12 bases between. Per the germline V gene, CDR1 is SGHDN and CDR2 is FVKESK. CDR3 residues: CASSQDRGLVYGYTF. In nucleotides, the CDR3 is TGTGCCAGCAGCCAAGATCGCGGGTTGGTCTATGGCTACACCTTC.

The chain links TRBV2 to TRBJ2-1; a possible D gene is TRBD2 (6 bases). Trimming cost V 4 bases and J 2 bases, with 9 bases left between them. Germline values: CDR1 SNHLY, CDR2 FYNNEI. The CDR3 spans 14 residues. CDR3 in DNA: TGTGCCAGCAGTGGCGGCGGGGCCTACAATGAGCAGTTCTTC. Amino acid sequence: CASSGGGAYNEQFF.

CDR3 residues: CASSPQGASGANVLTF. CDR3 nucleotide sequence: TGTGCCAGCTCACCCCAGGGGGCGTCTGGGGCCAACGTCCTGACTTTC. The V gene is TRBV18, the J gene TRBJ2-6; 8 bases fit TRBD1. V gave up 3 bases and J gave up 1 base; unmatched junction bases: 2. CDR3 length equals 16 residues. Germline V CDR1 and CDR2: KGHSH, LQKENI.

This clonotype has only one observation. The chain uses TRBV20-1 and TRBJ2-1; 7 bases are shared with TRBD1. V gave up 3 bases and J gave up 5 bases; unmatched junction bases: 4. CDR1 DFQATT and CDR2 SNEGSKA come from the germline V gene (reference sequence). This CDR3 has 13 amino acids. The CDR3 DNA sequence: TGCAGTGCTAGGGGACAGCCAAACAATGAGCAGTTCTTC. The encoded protein is CSARGQPNNEQFF.

This chain uses TRBV4-3 with TRBJ1-1; D gene unclear. V lost 1 base, J lost 7 bases, and 16 bases lay in between. Germline CDR1 reads LGHNA; CDR2 reads YSLEER. CDR3 length equals 15 residues. CDR3 sequence (DNA): TGCGCCAGCAGCCAAGGTTTCAGTTATATGGGTGAAGCTTTCTTT. Its translation is CASSQGFSYMGEAFF.

The V and J genes are TRBV20-1 and TRBJ2-7; 8 bases are shared with TRBD2. Germline V gives CDR1 DFQATT, CDR2 SNEGSKA (reference sequence). The CDR3 extends over 16 amino acids. V lost 2 bases and J lost 4; bases outside the gene matches: 13. The CDR3, as DNA: TGCAGTGCTAGAAGGGCCGGGGGGGATGCCTCATACGAGCAGTACTTC. Its protein is CSARRAGGDASYEQYF.